Below are 16 T cell receptor beta chains sequenced from a single sample in a study of T-cell memory formation after mild COVID-19. A single record per CDR3 protein comes from TCRdb applying MiXCR to the 5' RACE reads. The table lists 470,000 or so distinct CDR3 sequences, roughly 18% of them singletons. The sequencing sample was made of PBMCs or a T cell subset sorted from them (not recorded which). These receptors originate from an adult woman who had mild COVID-19 (a few samples of this study predate the infection). Cell type and time point are not known.

The V gene is TRBV12-3 or TRBV12-4, the J gene TRBJ2-5; D uncertain. V was shortened by 5 bases and J by 3 bases, with 19 bases between the two germline ends. This CDR3 is 16 amino acids long. DNA of the CDR3: TGTGCCAGCAGTCCACCGGACGGAGCCCCGAAAGAGACCCAGTACTTC. Its protein is CASSPPDGAPKETQYF.

V usage is TRBV5-6 and J usage is TRBJ2-1, with 11 bases matching TRBD2. The V gene's germline CDR1 is SGHDT and CDR2 YYEEEE. The J segment lost 4 bases and the V segment lost 5 bases, leaving 5 bases of the junction unmatched. This CDR3 has 15 amino acids. CDR3 sequence (DNA): TGTGCCAGCAGATTTGGGACTAGCGGATACAATGAGCAGTTCTTC. This translates into CASRFGTSGYNEQFF.

J is TRBJ1-4 and V is TRBV7-9; 8 bases fit TRBD1. This CDR3 is 15 amino acids long. J lost 8 bases, V lost 5 bases, and 10 bases had no gene match. In germline, CDR1 is SEHNR, CDR2 FQNEAQ (reference sequence). CDR3 sequence reads: CASSRIDRGEEKLFF. The CDR3 DNA reads TGTGCCAGCAGCCGTATCGACAGGGGTGAAGAAAAACTGTTTTTT.

The V gene is TRBV12-3 or TRBV12-4, the J gene TRBJ2-1; D may be TRBD2 (5 bases). With 7 bases removed from V and 9 bases from J, the gap between germline ends came to 13 bases. The CDR3 runs to 12 residues. The CDR3 nucleotides read TGTGCCAGCAAGGTCGGGGTGCTTGAGCAGTTCTTC. Translated, it gives CASKVGVLEQFF.

The V gene is TRBV4-1, the J gene TRBJ2-7; 8 bases are a match to TRBD1. The CDR3 is 16 amino acids. V shed 2 bases, J shed 2 bases, and the junction held 8 bases outside the gene matches. Germline loops: CDR1 MGHRA, CDR2 YSYEKL. CDR3 DNA sequence: TGCGCCAGCAGCCAATCGAGGACAGGGAAGACCTACGAGCAGTACTTC. Its protein product is CASSQSRTGKTYEQYF.

This clonotype was counted a few times. The chain joins TRBV27 to TRBJ2-1, with 8 bases identical to TRBD1. Germline trimming cut 4 bases from V and 4 bases from J; bases unmatched to any gene: 9. Germline CDR1 reads MNHEY; CDR2 reads SMNVEV (reference sequence). CDR3 length: 16 amino acids. CDR3 bases: TGTGCCAGCAGTTCCCGACAGGGGCTGAAGTACAATGAGCAGTTCTTC. Its translation is CASSSRQGLKYNEQFF.

This clonotype was seen more than once but under ten times. This rearrangement joins TRBV6-2 or TRBV6-3 to TRBJ2-3; TRBD2 agrees at 11 bases. The trim removed 7 bases at V and 1 base at J, leaving 7 bases unmatched. In germline, CDR1 is MNHEY, CDR2 SVGEGT. The CDR3 totals 16 residues. The CDR3 DNA is TGTGCCAGCAACACGGAACTAGCGGGAGGCACAGATACGCAGTATTTT. Amino acids: CASNTELAGGTDTQYF.

V is TRBV18 and J is TRBJ2-3; the match to TRBD2 covers 10 bases. With 2 bases clipped from V and 1 base from J, the junction kept 3 bases outside the gene matches. Germline V gene lookup returns CDR1 KGHSH and CDR2 LQKENI. The CDR3 has 16 residues. CDR3 residues: CASSPTGTSGTDTQYF. CDR3 in DNA: TGTGCCAGCTCACCAACGGGGACTAGCGGCACAGATACGCAGTATTTT.

The chain uses TRBV5-1 and TRBJ2-5; D may match TRBD1 or TRBD2 (5 bases each). This CDR3 is 13 amino acids long. Trimming stripped 4 bases from V and 5 bases from J, with 12 bases between. The germline V gene encodes CDR1 SGHRS and CDR2 YFSETQ. DNA for the CDR3: TGCGCCAGCAGCCCTAGGGACCTTGAGACCCAGTACTTC. Amino acid sequence: CASSPRDLETQYF.

This chain links TRBV3-1 with TRBJ2-6; maybe TRBD2 (6 bases). This CDR3 contains 17 residues. CDR1 is LGHDT, CDR2 YNNKEL, per germline (reference sequence). V gave up 1 base and J gave up 0 bases, with 10 bases separating them. CDR3 DNA: TGTGCCAGCAGCCAAGGGGGAGGTTACTCTGGGGCCAACGTCCTGACTTTC. This codes for CASSQGGGYSGANVLTF.

The chain recombines TRBV29-1 with TRBJ1-1; possible D gene TRBD1, 5 bases. There are 11 residues in the CDR3. Germline CDR1 SQVTM, CDR2 ANQGSEA. The V and J ends lost 4 bases and 10 bases respectively, with 13 bases between them. The CDR3 loop reads CSVGAITGAFF. In DNA, the CDR3 is TGCAGCGTTGGAGCCATCACAGGAGCTTTCTTT.

The chain combines TRBV19 with TRBJ2-7, with 7 bases identical to TRBD1. CDR1 and CDR2 from the germline V gene are LNHDA and SQIVND (reference sequence). The V gene end was trimmed by 1 base and the J gene end by 2 bases; junction bases not matched to a gene: 8. The CDR3 extends over 16 amino acids. The CDR3, as DNA: TGTGCCAGTAGTATAGCAGGGACAGCCTCACCCTACGAGCAGTACTTC. It is translated as CASSIAGTASPYEQYF.

The table lists this clonotype with a few counts. The V call is TRBV5-6, the J call TRBJ2-3; D gene uncertain. The CDR3 has 13 residues. In germline, CDR1 is SGHDT, CDR2 YYEEEE. Trimming removed 0 bases at V and 4 bases at J, with 6 bases between. Written as DNA, the CDR3 is TGTGCCAGCAGCTTGGCCAACGCAGATACGCAGTATTTT. The encoded protein is CASSLANADTQYF. The full variable domain, rest sourced from reference TRBV5-6 and TRBJ2-3, is DAGVTQSPTHLIKTRGQQVTLRCSPKSGHDTVSWYQQALGQGPQFIFQYYEEEERQRGNFPDRFSGHQFPNYSSELNVNALLLGDSALYLCASSLANADTQYFGPGTRLTVL.

As DNA, the CDR3 is TGTGCCACCAGTGATACCAAAGGGGTGGACGGCTACGAGCAGTACTTC. Amino acids: CATSDTKGVDGYEQYF. The gene calls are TRBV24-1 and TRBJ2-7; TRBD1 is a possible D gene (5 bases). Germline V gene lookup returns CDR1 KGHDR and CDR2 SFDVKD. V was cut by 3 bases and J by 3 bases, with 17 bases left in between. This CDR3 is built from 16 residues.

This clonotype appeared a few times. The gene calls are TRBV18 and TRBJ2-7; D call uncertain. CDR1 is KGHSH, CDR2 LQKENI, per germline. The germline V and J ends were trimmed by 4 bases and 0 bases, with 13 bases remaining between them. This CDR3 spans 15 amino acids. CDR3 residues: CASSLSYTSSYEQYF. CDR3 bases: TGTGCCAGCTCACTTAGCTACACAAGCTCCTACGAGCAGTACTTC.

This chain links TRBV4-1 with TRBJ2-1; 9 bases are a match to TRBD2. The germline gives CDR1 MGHRA, CDR2 YSYEKL. This CDR3 comprises 20 residues. J was trimmed by 0 bases and V by 1 base; bases with no gene match: 13. The CDR3 DNA follows: TGCGCCAGCAGCCAAGGTCCCGTAGCGGGGGCCAAGAGCTCCTACAATGAGCAGTTCTTC. Protein product: CASSQGPVAGAKSSYNEQFF.